One and the same sample provided the 24 T cell receptor beta chains below, sequenced in a study of spatial heterogeneity in lung cancer. TCRdb passed the 5' RACE reads through MiXCR, listing each CDR3 protein once. The sample carries more than 30,000 distinct CDR3 sequences, roughly 5.4% recorded once. The time point denotes: sample taken at primary tumor resection. This specimen consisted of PBMCs, obtained at surgery. The receptors come from a female donor with early-stage non-small cell lung cancer.

The J gene is TRBJ2-3, the V gene TRBV6-5; unclear D gene. The germline V and J ends were trimmed by 4 bases and 0 bases, with 11 bases remaining between them. CDR3 size: 15 residues. Germline CDR1 reads MNHEY; CDR2 reads SVGAGI. The CDR3 DNA reads TGTGCCAGCAGTTTAGGTTCACCGAGCACAGATACGCAGTATTTT. Translated: CASSLGSPSTDTQYF.

This clonotype has ten or more counts. J is TRBJ1-5 and V is TRBV7-9; D ambiguous. This CDR3 comprises 13 residues. The V gene's germline CDR1 is SEHNR and CDR2 FQNEAQ (reference sequence). Trimming took off 6 bases at V and 5 bases at J, with 11 bases between the two ends. In DNA form, the CDR3 reads TGTGCCAGCAGTCCCCGTCTGGATCAGCCCCAGCATTTT. It codes for CASSPRLDQPQHF. The entire variable domain, with the rest obtained from reference TRBV7-9 and TRBJ1-5, is as follows: DTGVSQNPRHKITKRGQNVTFRCDPISEHNRLYWYRQTLGQGPEFLTYFQNEAQLEKSRLLSDRFSAERPKGSFSTLEIQRTEQGDSAMYLCASSPRLDQPQHFGDGTRLSIL.

This clonotype was found many times. The chain has TRBV6-5 and TRBJ2-7, with 8 bases aligning to TRBD2. The V gene's germline CDR1 is MNHEY and CDR2 SVGAGI. CDR3 length: 16 residues. V lost 6 bases and J lost 0; bases outside the gene matches: 10. The CDR3 DNA follows: TGTGCCAGCAGACGGGTAGCGGGGTTAAGCTCCTACGAGCAGTACTTC. This gives the protein CASRRVAGLSSYEQYF.

Many counts were recorded for this clonotype. The chain joins TRBV9 to TRBJ2-5; 8 nucleotides align to TRBD2. Trimming cost V 4 bases and J 5 bases; bases outside gene matches: 7. The CDR3 is made up of 14 amino acids. Germline CDR1 SGDLS, CDR2 YYNGEE. CDR3 nucleotides: TGTGCCAGCAGCCCCGATAGCGGGGATGAGACCCAGTACTTC. Residues: CASSPDSGDETQYF.

This clonotype was seen ten or more times. The chain couples TRBV9 to TRBJ2-5; 7 bases fit TRBD2. CDR3 length equals 14 residues. Germline V gene lookup returns CDR1 SGDLS and CDR2 YYNGEE. Trimming cost V 4 bases and J 7 bases; bases outside gene matches: 10. The CDR3 DNA is TGTGCCAGCAGCCCGACGGGGCCGGGGGGGACCCAGTACTTC. Residues: CASSPTGPGGTQYF.

This clonotype appeared many times. The chain employs TRBV20-1 and TRBJ1-4, with 8 bases lining up with TRBD1. The trim removed 2 bases at V and 7 bases at J, leaving 9 bases unmatched. The CDR3 consists of 15 residues. Germline loops: CDR1 DFQATT, CDR2 SNEGSKA (reference sequence). CDR3 in amino acids: CSARSRTGWGEKLFF. In DNA, the CDR3 is TGCAGTGCTAGATCGAGGACAGGGTGGGGTGAAAAACTGTTTTTT.

This clonotype was counted at least ten times. The chain links TRBV4-3 to TRBJ1-2; 7 nucleotides agree with TRBD1. Trimming took 0 bases from V and 7 from J; bases not matched to a gene: 8. This CDR3 comprises 15 residues. The germline gives CDR1 LGHNA, CDR2 YSLEER. Written as DNA, the CDR3 is TGCGCCAGCAGCCAAGACGAAACAGGGGTGGGTGGCTACACCTTC. Its translation: CASSQDETGVGGYTF.

This clonotype appeared many times. At one boundary the junction diverges from the germline segment, which might be a read error. The chain's CDR3 is CASSQDRNAEAFF. In nucleotides, the CDR3 is TGTGCCAGCAGCCAAGACAGGAACGCTGAAGCTTTCTTT. The rearrangement links TRBV3-1 to TRBJ1-1; D gene unclear. Looked up from germline, CDR1 is LGHDT and CDR2 is YNNKEL (reference sequence). This CDR3 region has 13 residues.

This clonotype was found a few times. A junction boundary mismatches the germline segment, possibly from a read error. The rearrangement uses TRBV9 and TRBJ1-4; perhaps TRBD1 as D (6 bases). CDR1 is SGDLS and CDR2 is YYNGEE in the germline V gene. CDR3 length equals 16 residues. The DNA for the CDR3 is TGTGCCAACAGCGCAAAGGGGGGACACGCTAATGAAAAACTGTTTTTT. Translated, it gives CANSAKGGHANEKLFF.

This clonotype occurred a few times. J is TRBJ1-5 and V is TRBV6-6; D uncertain. V was shortened by 6 bases and J by 6 bases, with 9 bases between the two germline ends. Germline values: CDR1 MNHNY, CDR2 SVGAGI (reference sequence). This CDR3 spans 12 amino acids. CDR3 sequence (DNA): TGTGCCAGCAGCCACCTCGTTCAGCCCCAGCATTTT. This gives the protein CASSHLVQPQHF.

This clonotype came up a few times. The CDR3 coding sequence is TGTGCCAGTAGTATTTTTAAGGGGAACACTGAAGCTTTCTTT. Its protein is CASSIFKGNTEAFF. The chain has TRBV19 and TRBJ1-1, with D unresolved. Germline V gene sequence: CDR1 LNHDA, CDR2 SQIVND (reference sequence). Trimming cost V 3 bases and J 1 base, with 9 bases left between them. The CDR3 totals 14 residues.

The sample holds a few counts of this clonotype. This chain links TRBV19 with TRBJ1-5, with 7 nucleotides matching TRBD1. Germline CDR1 and CDR2: LNHDA and SQIVND (reference sequence). With V trimmed by 6 bases and J by 6 bases, 8 bases remained unmatched. The CDR3 is 14 residues long. This CDR3 reads CASSLAQGFQPQHF. The CDR3 DNA reads as TGTGCCAGTAGCCTGGCACAGGGGTTTCAGCCCCAGCATTTT.

This clonotype was counted between two and nine times. This chain links TRBV24-1 with TRBJ2-5; D ambiguous. V was clipped by 6 bases and J by 7 bases, with 8 bases between them. The CDR3 spans 11 residues. Germline V gene lookup returns CDR1 KGHDR and CDR2 SFDVKD. The CDR3 protein is CATSYTGTQYF. DNA for the CDR3: TGTGCCACCAGTTACACCGGGACCCAGTACTTC.

This clonotype was picked up many times. CDR3 sequence: CATGLGRGHEKLFF. CDR3 sequence (DNA): TGTGCCACAGGTTTAGGCAGGGGGCACGAAAAACTGTTTTTT. This chain joins TRBV10-3 and TRBJ1-4, with 8 bases aligning to TRBD1. This CDR3 has 14 amino acids. Germline V gene data show CDR1 as ENHRY and CDR2 as SYGVKD. V was clipped by 10 bases and J by 8 bases; unmatched bases: 12.

Many counts were recorded for this clonotype. The genes are TRBV6-2 or TRBV6-3 and TRBJ1-2; maybe TRBD1 (6 bases). CDR3 size: 14 residues. The ends were cut back, 1 base at V and 6 bases at J, with 12 bases in the middle. The germline gives CDR1 MNHEY, CDR2 SVGEGT. CDR3 region: CASSYYREVDGYTF. CDR3 nucleotide sequence: TGTGCCAGCAGTTACTACAGGGAGGTCGATGGCTACACCTTC.

The sample holds many counts of this clonotype. The gene calls are TRBV4-3 and TRBJ2-1, with D unresolved. V was trimmed by 0 bases and J by 1 base, leaving 7 bases between them. The CDR3 totals 15 residues. Looked up from germline, CDR1 is LGHNA and CDR2 is YSLEER. The CDR3 region is CASSQETRSYNEQFF. The DNA for the CDR3 is TGCGCCAGCAGCCAAGAAACCAGGTCCTACAATGAGCAGTTCTTC.

This clonotype was seen many times. The rearrangement joins TRBV10-3 to TRBJ2-6, with 9 bases that match TRBD1. CDR1 ENHRY and CDR2 SYGVKD come from the germline V gene. The CDR3 loop spans 16 amino acids. V lost 5 bases to trimming and J lost 2 bases; unmatched junction nucleotides: 4. CDR3 sequence (DNA): TGTGCCATCAGTCCCGGGACAGGGACTGGGGCCAACGTCCTGACTTTC. Amino acid sequence: CAISPGTGTGANVLTF.

This clonotype has at least ten counts. The chain carries TRBV2 and TRBJ2-6, with D perhaps being TRBD1 or TRBD2 (5 bases each). The germline CDR1 and CDR2 sequences are SNHLY and FYNNEI. CDR3 length: 12 residues. Trimming removed 11 bases from V and 1 base from J, with 6 bases in between. The CDR3 sequence: CAGGSGANVLTF. CDR3 sequence (DNA): TGTGCCGGGGGATCTGGGGCCAACGTCCTGACTTTC.

On this clonotype: A single base separates this from a much larger clone, so it may be a read error. The chain has TRBV11-2 and TRBJ2-1, with D possibly matching TRBD2 (7 bases). Germline-derived CDR1 and CDR2 are SGHAT and FQNNGV. The CDR3 sequence is 16 residues long. The CDR3 DNA follows: TGTGCCAGCAGCTTACCTCCCGCGGGGGCCAGGGATGAGCAGATCTTC. Translated, it gives CASSLPPAGARDEQIF.

There are many counts of this clonotype. V is TRBV6-6 and J is TRBJ2-7, with 7 positions matching TRBD1. Germline V gene data show CDR1 as MNHNY and CDR2 as SVGAGI (reference sequence). The CDR3 contains 16 residues. V shed 5 bases and J 3 bases; nucleotides not matched to a gene: 13. The CDR3 reads CASSGKGQQPNYEQYF. CDR3 nucleotides: TGTGCCAGCAGTGGTAAGGGACAGCAACCAAACTACGAGCAGTACTTC.

The gene calls are TRBV2 and TRBJ2-2; D is unclear. Per germline, CDR1 SNHLY and CDR2 FYNNEI. V lost 4 bases and J 2 bases, leaving 26 bases between the germline ends. The CDR3 totals 20 residues. The CDR3 DNA sequence: TGTGCCAGCAGTGCCCATCCTCGGACCTCCGCACGCAGTAACACCGGGGAGCTGTTTTTT. Its translation: CASSAHPRTSARSNTGELFF.

This clonotype was counted only a few times. This CDR3 is CSATRGAGNTEAFF. The DNA of the CDR3 is TGCAGTGCTACGAGGGGGGCGGGGAACACTGAAGCTTTCTTT. The rearrangement joins TRBV20-1 to TRBJ1-1, with D possibly matching TRBD1 (6 bases). Germline V gives CDR1 DFQATT, CDR2 SNEGSKA (reference sequence). This CDR3 is 14 amino acids long. The V end lost 4 bases, the J end lost 1 base, and 13 bases lay between the germline ends.

This clonotype was seen many times. This sequence joins TRBV12-3 or TRBV12-4 and TRBJ2-1; D remains unclear. Deletions cut 7 bases from V and 7 bases from J, with 17 bases between. The CDR3 has 14 amino acids. The CDR3 here is CASKVSRRANEQFF. DNA for the CDR3: TGTGCCAGCAAGGTGTCGAGAAGAGCAAATGAGCAGTTCTTC.

This clonotype was recorded many times. The chain carries TRBV6-5 and TRBJ1-2; 9 nucleotides align to TRBD1. V lost 0 bases and J lost 8; bases outside the gene matches: 1. Germline V gives CDR1 MNHEY, CDR2 SVGAGI. The CDR3 consists of 13 residues. The CDR3 here is CASSYSGTGGYTF. The CDR3 DNA is TGTGCCAGCAGTTACTCTGGGACAGGGGGCTACACCTTC.